The 17 T cell receptor beta chains below all came from one sample that was sequenced in a study of beta chain features in type 1 diabetes. Of the isolated RNA, all was reverse transcribed, and so the sequenced material was expressed TCRB transcripts. The assay was immunoSEQ multiplex PCR, and TCRdb's table has in-frame clones only and misses some. The profile covers under 550,000 clones, with 10% to 12% appearing a single time and about 0.045% taken by the ten largest. Sequences were obtained from naive CD4+ T cells from blood. Source of these receptors: a woman between 18 and 30 years old in good health.

The table lists this clone with a few counts. The chain joins TRBV30 to TRBJ2-1, with 14 bases matching TRBD2. This CDR3 spans 16 amino acids. The V gene's germline CDR1 is GTSNPN and CDR2 SVGIG (reference sequence). Unmatched junction bases numbered 2, after V lost 0 bases and J lost 4 bases. DNA of the CDR3: TGTGCCTGGAGTGTAAGGACTAGCGGGAGGTACAATGAGCAGTTCTTC. This encodes CAWSVRTSGRYNEQFF.

This clone was seen only a few times. The chain recombines TRBV6-5 with TRBJ2-3; 10 bases align to TRBD1. This CDR3 has 13 amino acids. After removal of 7 bases from V and 7 bases from J, the junction contained 5 bases not matched to a gene. Germline V gene lookup returns CDR1 MNHEY and CDR2 SVGAGI. The CDR3 nucleotides read TGTGCCAGCAACCGGGACAGGGGCAATACGCAGTATTTT. This translates into CASNRDRGNTQYF.

There are a few counts of this clone. The chain links TRBV7-3 to TRBJ2-3, with unresolved D. Trimming took 3 bases from V and 3 from J, leaving 7 bases between them. The CDR3 has 13 residues. Germline V CDR1 and CDR2: SGHTA, FQGTGA. For the CDR3, the DNA is TGTGCCAGCAGCTTGAGTCCGACAGATACGCAGTATTTT. It specifies CASSLSPTDTQYF.

The sample holds a few counts of this clone. The rearrangement joins TRBV4-3 to TRBJ2-3; D is ambiguous. V was shortened by 0 bases and J by 5 bases, with 9 bases between the two germline ends. This CDR3 comprises 14 residues. Per germline, CDR1 LGHNA and CDR2 YSLEER. CDR3 DNA sequence: TGCGCCAGCAGCCAAGATGTGTTGCAAGATACGCAGTATTTT. Its protein product is CASSQDVLQDTQYF.

The V and J genes are TRBV19 and TRBJ2-4; no reliable D call. The CDR3 spans 13 residues. Germline CDR1 LNHDA, CDR2 SQIVND (reference sequence). V lost 7 bases, J lost 4 bases, and 11 bases lay in between. DNA for the CDR3: TGTGCCAGTATGGGCGTAGGGAAAAACATTCAGTACTTC. It translates to CASMGVGKNIQYF.

The rearrangement uses TRBV11-3 and TRBJ2-1; a weak D match, TRBD2 (6 bases). With 4 bases removed from V and 2 bases from J, the gap between germline ends came to 12 bases. The CDR3 is 15 amino acids. Looked up from germline, CDR1 is SGHNT and CDR2 is YENEEA. The CDR3 sequence: CASSSRESPYNEQFF. As DNA, the CDR3 is TGTGCCAGCAGCTCCCGGGAGAGTCCCTACAATGAGCAGTTCTTC.

J is TRBJ2-1 and V is TRBV2; unclear D gene. Trimming pared 4 bases from V and 0 bases from J, leaving 10 bases between. The CDR3 sequence is 15 residues long. Germline V CDR1 and CDR2: SNHLY, FYNNEI. For the CDR3, the DNA is TGTGCCAGCAGTGGACACTCGCTCTCCTACAATGAGCAGTTCTTC. This gives the protein CASSGHSLSYNEQFF.

This chain links TRBV4-3 with TRBJ1-1; 8 positions agree with TRBD1. The CDR3 totals 15 residues. Germline V lookup: CDR1 LGHNA, CDR2 YSLEER. The J segment lost 6 bases and the V segment lost 1 base, leaving 7 bases of the junction unmatched. CDR3 protein: CASSQVTGAGAEAFF. In DNA form, the CDR3 reads TGCGCCAGCAGCCAAGTGACAGGGGCTGGGGCTGAAGCTTTCTTT.

This clone was seen more than once but under ten times. The gene calls are TRBV25-1 and TRBJ1-2; D remains ambiguous. This CDR3 is 15 amino acids long. The germline V gene encodes CDR1 MGHDK and CDR2 SYGVNS. The V and J ends lost 8 bases and 0 bases respectively, with 16 bases between them. This CDR3 reads CASSAAARANYGYTF. The DNA for the CDR3 is TGTGCCAGCTCCGCGGCAGCACGAGCTAACTATGGCTACACCTTC.

This clone was picked up a small number of times. The V gene is TRBV7-2, the J gene TRBJ2-3, with 10 positions matching TRBD1. This CDR3 comprises 15 residues. Trimming took 4 bases from V and 10 from J; bases not matched to a gene: 11. Germline assignment: CDR1 SGHTA and CDR2 FQGNSA. CDR3 region: CASSYAPGQGRAQYF. CDR3 sequence (DNA): TGTGCCAGCAGCTACGCTCCGGGACAGGGGAGGGCGCAGTATTTT.

The chain is built from TRBV10-3 and TRBJ1-3, with D hard to call. The length of the CDR3 is 14 residues. CDR1 and CDR2 (germline): ENHRY, SYGVKD. Trimming shortened V by 10 bases and J by 2 bases, and 15 bases separated the two germline ends. In nucleotides, the CDR3 is TGTGCCACTGAGCCTAAAGAAACTGGAAACACCATATATTTT. Residues: CATEPKETGNTIYF.

This clone occurred a few times. CDR3 region: CAIRGLGRDTDTQYF. The CDR3 DNA is TGTGCCATCAGGGGGTTAGGGCGGGACACAGATACGCAGTATTTT. The chain couples TRBV10-3 to TRBJ2-3; a possible D gene is TRBD2 (6 bases). The CDR3 is made up of 15 amino acids. Trimming removed 6 bases from V and 2 bases from J, with 15 bases in between. Germline loops: CDR1 ENHRY, CDR2 SYGVKD.

The chain recombines TRBV5-1 with TRBJ2-5, with D uncertain. Deletions cut 1 base from V and 3 bases from J, with 10 bases between. The CDR3 is 14 residues long. Germline values: CDR1 SGHRS, CDR2 YFSETQ. DNA for the CDR3: TGCGCCAGCAGCTTGAAAGGCAGTGAAGAGACCCAGTACTTC. As protein: CASSLKGSEETQYF.

V gene TRBV29-1 combines with J gene TRBJ2-4; D may be TRBD1 (6 bases). The CDR3 is 14 residues long. Trimming took 7 bases from V and 4 from J, leaving 17 bases between them. Germline-derived CDR1 and CDR2 are SQVTM and ANQGSEA. The CDR3 DNA is TGCAGCGGTGTGGTTACAGGGACGAAAAACATTCAGTACTTC. The encoded protein is CSGVVTGTKNIQYF.

This rearrangement joins TRBV13 to TRBJ2-1; 7 bases line up with TRBD2. V gave up 6 bases and J gave up 4 bases; unmatched junction bases: 9. Germline V gives CDR1 PRHDT, CDR2 FYEKMQ (reference sequence). The CDR3 totals 15 residues. This CDR3 is CASSRPIAGYNEQFF. CDR3 DNA sequence: TGTGCCAGCAGTCGGCCAATAGCGGGTTACAATGAGCAGTTCTTC.

As regards this clone: One end of the junction is discordant with germline, which a read error may explain. V gene TRBV30 combines with J gene TRBJ1-5, with D unclear. Germline CDR1 reads GTSNPN; CDR2 reads SVGIG (reference sequence). CDR3 size: 12 residues. For the CDR3, the DNA is TGTGCCTGGAGTTACAGCAGTCAGCCCCAGCATTTT. It is translated as CAWSYSSQPQHF.

Only a few counts were recorded for this clone. The V call is TRBV7-2, the J call TRBJ1-2; D gene unclear. The CDR3 spans 13 residues. The germline V gene has CDR1 SGHTA and CDR2 FQGNSA. Trimming cost V 8 bases and J 8 bases, with 18 bases left between them. The CDR3: CASVPAYPSGYTF. CDR3 nucleotides: TGTGCCAGCGTTCCGGCCTACCCTTCCGGCTACACCTTC.